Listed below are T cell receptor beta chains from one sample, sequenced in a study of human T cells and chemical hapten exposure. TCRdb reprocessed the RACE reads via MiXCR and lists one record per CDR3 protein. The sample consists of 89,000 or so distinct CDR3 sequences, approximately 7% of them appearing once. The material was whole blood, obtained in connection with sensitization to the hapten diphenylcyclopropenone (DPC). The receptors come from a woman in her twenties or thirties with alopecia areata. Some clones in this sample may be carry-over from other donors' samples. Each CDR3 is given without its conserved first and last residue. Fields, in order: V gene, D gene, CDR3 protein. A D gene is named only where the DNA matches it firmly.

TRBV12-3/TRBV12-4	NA	ASSFPPSVGTDTQY
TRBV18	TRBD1	ASSDGTDTEAF
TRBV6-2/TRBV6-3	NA	ASSGGRISSYNEQF
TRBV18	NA	ASSPNHGTEAF
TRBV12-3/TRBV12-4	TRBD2	ASSLEGSGVYNEQF
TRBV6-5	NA	ASSYSGAAF
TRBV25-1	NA	ASVPGGRFEQF
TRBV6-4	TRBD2	ASSDSGLASTDTQY
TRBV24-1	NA	ATKSAKLVGAEAF
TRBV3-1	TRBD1	ASSPDRGRWYEQY
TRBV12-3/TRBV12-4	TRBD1	ASSPGTGGGEPQH
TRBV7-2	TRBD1	ASSSIYLQGPGNTIY
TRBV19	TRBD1	ASSIPPGGIYGYT
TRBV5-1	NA	ASSPDPAYNEQF
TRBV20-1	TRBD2	SARSGGPSYEQY
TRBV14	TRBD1	ASSGPGGETQY
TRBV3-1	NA	ASSQDGKRIISSPLH
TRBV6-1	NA	APGQLNTEAF
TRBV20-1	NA	SARGPAGFSQPQH
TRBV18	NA	ASSFGQKADTQY
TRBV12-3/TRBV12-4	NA	ASGDWVFTEAF
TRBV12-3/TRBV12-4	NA	ASSLNTDTQY
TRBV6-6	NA	ASSYPPQRQATNEKLF